The 17 T cell receptor beta chains presented below share a single source sample, sequenced in a study of blood T cell repertoires in COVID-19. Assay: immunoSEQ multiplex PCR; the TCRdb copy retains only in-frame clones and omits some. The table records 230,000 or so clones, 75% to 85% of them present only once. The sample comprised peripheral blood. Every receptor here comes from a middle-aged woman who had recovered from COVID-19.

Here the CDR3 reads CASSLGATASGANVLTF. CDR3 bases: TGCGCCAGCAGCTTGGGAGCAACTGCATCTGGGGCCAACGTCCTGACTTTC. The V gene is TRBV5-1, the J gene TRBJ2-6; no clear D gene. CDR3 size: 17 residues. Germline V gives CDR1 SGHRS, CDR2 YFSETQ. Trimming removed 0 bases at V and 1 base at J, with 11 bases between.

The J gene is TRBJ2-2, the V gene TRBV4-2, with 11 bases matching TRBD2. Germline CDR1 and CDR2: LGHNA and YNFKEQ. V gave up 1 base and J gave up 5 bases; unmatched junction bases: 3. The CDR3 is 16 residues long. The CDR3 DNA follows: TGTGCCAGCAGCCAAGGACTAGCGGGGCGAACCGGGGAGCTGTTTTTT. Its translation is CASSQGLAGRTGELFF.

The rearrangement uses TRBV7-9 and TRBJ2-3; 7 bases agree with TRBD1. The V gene end was trimmed by 5 bases and the J gene end by 6 bases; junction bases not matched to a gene: 5. The CDR3 contains 13 residues. Germline CDR1 is SEHNR and CDR2 is FQNEAQ (reference sequence). The CDR3 bases are TGTGCCAGCAGCGCAGCAGGGGGTGATACGCAGTATTTT. Its translation: CASSAAGGDTQYF. The variable domain in full, completed from reference TRBV7-9 and TRBJ2-3, reads DTGVSQNPRHKITKRGQNVTFRCDPISEHNRLYWYRQTLGQGPEFLTYFQNEAQLEKSRLLSDRFSAERPKGSFSTLEIQRTEQGDSAMYLCASSAAGGDTQYFGPGTRLTVL.

The chain links TRBV7-2 to TRBJ2-3; 7 nucleotides align to TRBD1. The CDR3 runs 17 residues. Per germline, CDR1 SGHTA and CDR2 FQGNSA. After removal of 5 bases from V and 1 base from J, the junction contained 12 bases not matched to a gene. The CDR3 protein is CASSKNRGRLGTDTQYF. For the CDR3, the DNA is TGTGCCAGCAGCAAAAACAGGGGTCGGCTGGGCACAGATACGCAGTATTTT.

V is TRBV9 and J is TRBJ2-5, with D possibly matching TRBD1 (6 bases). The germline V gene encodes CDR1 SGDLS and CDR2 YYNGEE. This CDR3 region has 14 residues. Trimming removed 0 bases at V and 5 bases at J, with 11 bases between. CDR3 protein: CASSVAQGFETQYF. The CDR3 coding sequence is TGTGCCAGCAGCGTAGCACAGGGATTCGAGACCCAGTACTTC. The full variable domain, with the rest looked up from reference TRBV9 and TRBJ2-5, is DSGVTQTPKHLITATGQRVTLRCSPRSGDLSVYWYQQSLDQGLQFLIQYYNGEERAKGNILERFSAQQFPDLHSELNLSSLELGDSALYFCASSVAQGFETQYFGPGTRLLVL.

The chain links TRBV7-2 to TRBJ1-4; D call uncertain. This CDR3 comprises 13 residues. Trimming left V 2 bases short and J 8 bases short, with 9 bases between. Germline CDR1 reads SGHTA; CDR2 reads FQGNSA. CDR3: CASSLMSVEKLFF. CDR3 sequence (DNA): TGTGCCAGCAGCTTAATGTCAGTAGAAAAACTGTTTTTT.

This chain uses TRBV4-3 with TRBJ1-3, with a weak D call TRBD1 (5 bases). This CDR3 comprises 14 residues. Germline values: CDR1 LGHNA, CDR2 YSLEER. Trimming removed 0 bases from V and 11 bases from J, with 14 bases in between. Written as DNA, the CDR3 is TGCGCCAGCAGCCAAGAAGGGAGGGGTTTGCCCATATATTTT. This sequence encodes CASSQEGRGLPIYF.

In this sample, this clone turned up once. The V and J genes are TRBV7-9 and TRBJ1-1; 7 bases line up with TRBD1. The V and J ends lost 4 bases and 6 bases, in that order; junction bases with no gene match: 5. Germline loops: CDR1 SEHNR, CDR2 FQNEAQ (reference sequence). CDR3 length: 13 residues. This CDR3 is CASSWGQGAEAFF. The CDR3 DNA reads as TGTGCCAGCAGCTGGGGTCAGGGGGCTGAAGCTTTCTTT.

This clone was picked up a small number of times. The CDR3 nucleotides read TGCGCCAGCAGTGCTAGCGGGGACAATGAGCAGTTCTTC. It is translated as CASSASGDNEQFF. This chain links TRBV10-1 with TRBJ2-1; 9 bases match TRBD2. This CDR3 contains 13 residues. Germline assignment: CDR1 WNHNN and CDR2 SYGVQD (reference sequence). V lost 4 bases and J lost 5; bases outside the gene matches: 0.

The chain has TRBV5-4 and TRBJ2-1, with 12 bases fitting TRBD2. The V gene end was trimmed by 4 bases and the J gene end by 7 bases; junction bases not matched to a gene: 18. Germline V lookup: CDR1 SGHNT, CDR2 YYREEE (reference sequence). The length of the CDR3 is 19 residues. DNA of the CDR3: TGTGCCAGCAGCCCCGGCGGGCTAGCGGGGGGGCCGTGGCGGAATGAGCAGTTCTTC. Translated: CASSPGGLAGGPWRNEQFF.

The CDR3 sequence is CASSPGDSHNEQFF. CDR3 in DNA: TGTGCCAGCAGCCCCGGAGACAGCCACAATGAGCAGTTCTTC. This rearrangement joins TRBV6-5 to TRBJ2-1, with a possible D match to TRBD1 (5 bases). CDR1 and CDR2 from the germline V gene are MNHEY and SVGAGI. Trimming took 6 bases from V and 5 from J, leaving 14 bases between them. This CDR3 spans 14 amino acids.

CDR3 nucleotides: TGCGCCAGCAGCCCTATTTGGACAGGTAATCAGCCCCAGCATTTT. This encodes CASSPIWTGNQPQHF. The genes are TRBV4-3 and TRBJ1-5, with TRBD1 identical over 7 bases. The CDR3 loop spans 15 amino acids. Unmatched junction bases numbered 7, after V lost 4 bases and J lost 4 bases. Germline V gives CDR1 LGHNA, CDR2 YSLEER.

This clone was found once. V and J are TRBV29-1 and TRBJ2-1; no reliable D call. This CDR3 is 14 amino acids long. Germline assignment: CDR1 SQVTM and CDR2 ANQGSEA. V dropped 4 bases and J dropped 0 bases, with 10 bases sitting between them. In nucleotides, the CDR3 is TGCAGCGTTGCCTTCCTTAACTCCTACAATGAGCAGTTCTTC. Amino acids: CSVAFLNSYNEQFF.

The chain joins TRBV6-1 to TRBJ1-2, with D unclear. Trimming took off 3 bases at V and 5 bases at J, with 13 bases between the two ends. The CDR3 extends over 14 amino acids. The germline gives CDR1 MNHNS, CDR2 SASEGT. DNA for the CDR3: TGTGCCAGCAGTGATGAGGGTAGATATTATGGCTACACCTTC. Translation gives CASSDEGRYYGYTF.

V usage is TRBV4-1 and J usage is TRBJ2-5; D possibly corresponds to TRBD1 (6 bases). The germline CDR1 and CDR2 sequences are MGHRA and YSYEKL. V lost 0 bases and J lost 0, with 14 bases in between. This CDR3 has 17 amino acids. CDR3 DNA: TGCGCCAGCAGCCAAGAGAGCCTCGACAGGAACCAAGAGACCCAGTACTTC. Amino acids: CASSQESLDRNQETQYF.

This rearrangement joins TRBV19 to TRBJ1-6, with no clear D. Per germline, CDR1 LNHDA and CDR2 SQIVND (reference sequence). The CDR3 covers 14 residues. Trimming cost V 3 bases and J 9 bases, with 12 bases left between them. CDR3 nucleotides: TGTGCCAGTAGTATTGCCGGAAGAGGTTCACCCCTCCACTTT. Residues: CASSIAGRGSPLHF.

The chain links TRBV6-2 or TRBV6-3 to TRBJ1-1; D gene uncertain. This CDR3 has 16 residues. Germline CDR1 is MNHEY and CDR2 is SVGEGT. Trimming left V 2 bases short and J 4 bases short, with 17 bases between. This CDR3 reads CASSYPLAGWGTEAFF. In DNA, the CDR3 is TGTGCCAGCAGTTACCCGCTCGCGGGGTGGGGCACTGAAGCTTTCTTT.